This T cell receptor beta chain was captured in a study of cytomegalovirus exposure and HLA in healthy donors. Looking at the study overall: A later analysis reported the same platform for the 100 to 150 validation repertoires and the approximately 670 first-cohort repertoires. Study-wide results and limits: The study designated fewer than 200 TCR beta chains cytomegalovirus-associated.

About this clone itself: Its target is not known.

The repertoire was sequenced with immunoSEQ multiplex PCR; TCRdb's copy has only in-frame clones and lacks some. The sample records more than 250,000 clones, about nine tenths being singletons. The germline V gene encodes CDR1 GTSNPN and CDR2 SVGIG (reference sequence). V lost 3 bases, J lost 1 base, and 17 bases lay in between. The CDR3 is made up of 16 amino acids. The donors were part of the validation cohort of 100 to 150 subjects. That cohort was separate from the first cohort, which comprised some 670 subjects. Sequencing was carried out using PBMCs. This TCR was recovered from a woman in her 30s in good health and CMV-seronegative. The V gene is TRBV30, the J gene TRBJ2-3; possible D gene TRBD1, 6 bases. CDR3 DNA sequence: TGTGCCTGGAGGACGACCGGGACACAACGCACAGATACGCAGTATTTT. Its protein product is CAWRTTGTQRTDTQYF.